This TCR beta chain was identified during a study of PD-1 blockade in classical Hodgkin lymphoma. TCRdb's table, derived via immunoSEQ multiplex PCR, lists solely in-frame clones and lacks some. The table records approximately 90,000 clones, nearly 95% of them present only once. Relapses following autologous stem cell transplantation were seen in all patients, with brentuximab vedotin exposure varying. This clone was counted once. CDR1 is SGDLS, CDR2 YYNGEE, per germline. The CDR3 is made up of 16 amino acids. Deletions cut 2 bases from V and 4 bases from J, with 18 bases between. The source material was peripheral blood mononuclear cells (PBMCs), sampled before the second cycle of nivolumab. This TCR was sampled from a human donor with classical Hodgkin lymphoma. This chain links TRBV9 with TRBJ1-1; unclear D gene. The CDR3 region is CASSVLPAYEGTEAFF. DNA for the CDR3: TGTGCCAGCAGCGTTCTTCCAGCGTATGAGGGCACTGAAGCTTTCTTT.